The 23 T cell receptor beta chains below all came from one sample that was sequenced in a study of T cell changes during pregnancy in multiple sclerosis (dated by TCRdb to 2018 to 2020). Receptor amplification or capture employed the immunoSEQ multiplex PCR assay. The table comes from immuneACCESS by way of TCRdb, which keeps in-frame sequences with V and J called. Part of the clones is missing from these tables; in studies checked, under half for an unresolved V gene and the rest for unknown reasons. Present in this sample are roughly 99,000 clones, 80% to 95% of which were seen just once. The ten top clones hold over 0.65% of the sample. Sample: peripheral blood, taken in the third trimester of pregnancy. These receptors were obtained from a female donor in good health, enrolled as a control in a pregnancy study.

The CDR3 sequence is CASTLGPGGGHNTEAFF. CDR3 nucleotides: TGTGCCAGTACCCTAGGACCAGGGGGAGGCCACAACACTGAAGCTTTCTTT. V and J are TRBV19 and TRBJ1-1; 7 bases are shared with TRBD1. The CDR3 contains 17 residues. After removal of 7 bases from V and 2 bases from J, the junction contained 16 bases not matched to a gene. The germline V gene encodes CDR1 LNHDA and CDR2 SQIVND (reference sequence).

The chain is built from TRBV6-5 and TRBJ1-3, with 7 bases aligning to TRBD1. The CDR3 is 16 amino acids. Germline trimming cut 2 bases from V and 0 bases from J; bases unmatched to any gene: 4. The germline gives CDR1 MNHEY, CDR2 SVGAGI. The CDR3, as DNA: TGTGCCAGCAGTTACAATCCAGGGGGCTCTGGAAACACCATATATTTT. This sequence encodes CASSYNPGGSGNTIYF.

V and J are TRBV9 and TRBJ1-2; 7 nucleotides align to TRBD1. Germline V gene data show CDR1 as SGDLS and CDR2 as YYNGEE. There are 15 residues in the CDR3. The J segment lost 5 bases and the V segment lost 0 bases, leaving 7 bases of the junction unmatched. The CDR3 loop reads CASSVDQQGRYGYTF. CDR3 nucleotide sequence: TGTGCCAGCAGCGTAGATCAACAGGGGAGGTATGGCTACACCTTC. Full variable domain (outside the CDR3, taken from reference TRBV9 and TRBJ1-2): DSGVTQTPKHLITATGQRVTLRCSPRSGDLSVYWYQQSLDQGLQFLIQYYNGEERAKGNILERFSAQQFPDLHSELNLSSLELGDSALYFCASSVDQQGRYGYTFGSGTRLTVV.

Turning to this clone: One end of the junction is discordant with germline, which a read error may explain. V usage is TRBV2 and J usage is TRBJ2-1; the D is unclear. CDR3 length: 12 residues. Germline assignment: CDR1 SNHLY and CDR2 FYNNEI. The CDR3 is CASKPSDNEQFF. The DNA of the CDR3 is TGTGCCAGCAAGCCCTCCGACAATGAGCAGTTCTTC. Combining the CDR3 with reference TRBV2 and TRBJ2-1 gives the whole variable domain EPEVTQTPSHQVTQMGQEVILRCVPISNHLYFYWYRQILGQKVEFLVSFYNNEISEKSEIFDDQFSVERPDGSNFTLKIRSTKLEDSAMYFCASKPSDNEQFFGPGTRLTVL.

The chain uses TRBV9 and TRBJ1-2; 10 positions match TRBD1. This CDR3 contains 17 residues. Trimming removed 4 bases from V and 4 bases from J; junction bases left unmatched: 13. Germline V gives CDR1 SGDLS, CDR2 YYNGEE. The CDR3 coding sequence is TGTGCCAGCAGCTCCGGGACAGGGGCCCATTCTATCTATGGCTACACCTTC. It translates to CASSSGTGAHSIYGYTF.

The chain uses TRBV19 and TRBJ2-7, with D perhaps TRBD2 (6 bases). The CDR3 runs 14 residues. Germline CDR1 LNHDA, CDR2 SQIVND (reference sequence). V was cut by 3 bases and J by 2 bases, with 11 bases left in between. CDR3: CASSIPGDPYEQYF. The CDR3 DNA is TGTGCCAGTAGTATCCCGGGGGATCCCTACGAGCAGTACTTC.

The chain carries TRBV6-5 and TRBJ1-2, with D perhaps matching TRBD1 (5 bases). The CDR3 length is 15 residues. Trimming removed 2 bases from V and 3 bases from J, with 13 bases in between. Germline V gene lookup returns CDR1 MNHEY and CDR2 SVGAGI. CDR3 DNA: TGTGCCAGCAGTTACCGCGGTGCGGGGGACTATGGCTACACCTTC. As protein: CASSYRGAGDYGYTF.

The DNA of the CDR3 is TGTGCCAGCAGCGTAGGCAGGCAATCCGGAAACACCATATATTTT. Translating gives CASSVGRQSGNTIYF. This chain connects TRBV9 to TRBJ1-3; no clear D. The germline V and J ends were trimmed by 0 bases and 4 bases, with 11 bases remaining between them. This CDR3 is 15 amino acids long. Germline-derived CDR1 and CDR2 are SGDLS and YYNGEE.

This clone was recorded a few times. The gene calls are TRBV7-2 and TRBJ1-2; D not resolved. V lost 1 base, J lost 1 base, and 4 bases lay in between. CDR3 size: 13 residues. CDR1 and CDR2 from the germline V gene are SGHTA and FQGNSA. The CDR3 is CASSLDNNYGYTF. The CDR3 DNA reads as TGTGCCAGCAGCTTAGACAATAACTATGGCTACACCTTC.

The rearrangement joins TRBV6-5 to TRBJ1-3; weak D call: TRBD1 (6 bases). CDR1 is MNHEY, CDR2 SVGAGI, per germline. CDR3 length: 15 residues. V gave up 6 bases and J gave up 4 bases, with 16 bases separating them. The CDR3 region is CASRPQGLGGNTIYF. The CDR3 nucleotides are TGTGCCAGCAGACCCCAGGGGCTGGGGGGAAACACCATATATTTT.

The chain links TRBV5-1 to TRBJ2-1; 13 bases match TRBD2. Looked up from germline, CDR1 is SGHRS and CDR2 is YFSETQ. Trimming at V came to 2 bases and at J to 5 bases, leaving 1 base not matched to a gene. The CDR3 extends over 15 amino acids. The CDR3 sequence is CASSLLAGGNNEQFF. The CDR3, as DNA: TGCGCCAGCAGCTTACTAGCGGGGGGGAACAATGAGCAGTTCTTC.

The chain uses TRBV7-2 and TRBJ2-3; 8 positions match TRBD2. This CDR3 is 15 amino acids long. Germline CDR1 is SGHTA and CDR2 is FQGNSA. J gave up 7 bases and V 1 base, and 7 bases lay outside the gene matches. CDR3 region: CASSLDGTSRNTQYF. The CDR3 bases are TGTGCCAGCAGCTTAGATGGGACTAGTCGTAATACGCAGTATTTT.

The sample holds one count of this clone. The chain employs TRBV11-3 and TRBJ1-1; TRBD1 matches 7 bases. Germline V gene sequence: CDR1 SGHNT, CDR2 YENEEA. The CDR3 has 15 residues. Losses at the gene ends were 5 bases for V and 6 bases for J; bases not matched to a gene: 12. The CDR3 sequence: CASSARQGDSSEAFF. Here the CDR3 DNA reads TGTGCCAGCAGCGCTAGGCAGGGGGATTCGTCTGAAGCTTTCTTT.

The J gene is TRBJ2-5, the V gene TRBV6-5, with 7 bases fitting TRBD2. J lost 3 bases, V lost 9 bases, and 1 base had no gene match. This CDR3 has 11 amino acids. Germline CDR1 reads MNHEY; CDR2 reads SVGAGI. CDR3 nucleotide sequence: TGTGCCAGTGGGAGGGAAGAGACCCAGTACTTC. Translation: CASGREETQYF.

This CDR3 is CSVERFRADEKLFF. CDR3 nucleotide sequence: TGCAGCGTTGAGAGGTTCAGGGCGGATGAAAAACTGTTTTTT. The rearrangement links TRBV29-1 to TRBJ1-4; weak D call: TRBD1 (5 bases). The V and J ends lost 3 bases and 6 bases respectively, with 14 bases between them. In germline, CDR1 is SQVTM, CDR2 ANQGSEA. The CDR3 has 14 amino acids. Variable domain in full (rest from reference TRBV29-1 and TRBJ1-4): SAVISQKPSRDICQRGTSLTIQCQVDSQVTMMFWYRQQPGQSLTLIATANQGSEATYESGFVIDKFPISRPNLTFSTLTVSNMSPEDSSIYLCSVERFRADEKLFFGSGTQLSVL.

In DNA form, the CDR3 reads TGTGCCAGCAGCTATGGACCCTACAGGGGCAATCAGCCCCAGCATTTT. Translated, it gives CASSYGPYRGNQPQHF. The rearrangement links TRBV2 to TRBJ1-5; possible D gene TRBD1, 6 bases. The germline V gene has CDR1 SNHLY and CDR2 FYNNEI. This CDR3 has 16 amino acids. V lost 6 bases to trimming and J lost 2 bases, with 17 bases between them.

The V call is TRBV30, the J call TRBJ2-7, with D possibly matching TRBD1 (6 bases). Trimming pared 2 bases from V and 2 bases from J, leaving 10 bases between. This CDR3 has 13 residues. The germline V gene encodes CDR1 GTSNPN and CDR2 SVGIG (reference sequence). The CDR3 DNA follows: TGTGCCTGGAGTCCAACAGGGACCTACGAGCAGTACTTC. Amino acids: CAWSPTGTYEQYF.

In DNA form, the CDR3 reads TGCGCCAGCAGCCAAACGGGTTCTGGAAACACCATATATTTT. It is translated as CASSQTGSGNTIYF. The V gene is TRBV4-1, the J gene TRBJ1-3; D unclear. With 2 bases removed from V and 1 base from J, the gap between germline ends came to 6 bases. Germline CDR1 is MGHRA and CDR2 is YSYEKL. The CDR3 spans 14 residues.

The V and J genes are TRBV5-1 and TRBJ2-3; a weak D match, TRBD2 (6 bases). Deletions cut 1 base from V and 4 bases from J, with 13 bases between. The CDR3 has 15 amino acids. The germline CDR1 and CDR2 sequences are SGHRS and YFSETQ. In DNA, the CDR3 is TGCGCCAGCAGCTTGCTGGGCGGGGCCCCAGATACGCAGTATTTT. It specifies CASSLLGGAPDTQYF. The whole variable domain, filled in from reference TRBV5-1 and TRBJ2-3, reads KAGVTQTPRYLIKTRGQQVTLSCSPISGHRSVSWYQQTPGQGLQFLFEYFSETQRNKGNFPGRFSGRQFSNSRSEMNVSTLELGDSALYLCASSLLGGAPDTQYFGPGTRLTVL.

CDR3 DNA: TGCGCCAGCAGCCAGGGACAGGGGGCAAGACAGCCCCAGCATTTT. It translates to CASSQGQGARQPQHF. J is TRBJ1-5 and V is TRBV4-1, with 12 bases identical to TRBD1. The V gene's germline CDR1 is MGHRA and CDR2 YSYEKL. Trimming took 3 bases from V and 7 from J; bases not matched to a gene: 4. The CDR3 has 15 amino acids.

The chain has TRBV4-3 and TRBJ1-2; D not certain. CDR1 LGHNA and CDR2 YSLEER come from the germline V gene. The CDR3 has 14 amino acids. V lost 2 bases and J lost 3, with 10 bases in between. DNA for the CDR3: TGCGCCAGCAGCCAACGGGGTTTTGACTATGGCTACACCTTC. Translated, it gives CASSQRGFDYGYTF.

The chain joins TRBV6-6 to TRBJ1-3, with D unresolved. CDR1 is MNHNY and CDR2 is SVGAGI in the germline V gene (reference sequence). The V end lost 3 bases, the J end lost 3 bases, and 15 bases lay between the germline ends. The CDR3 sequence is 16 residues long. The CDR3 DNA sequence: TGTGCCAGCAGTTATAATGCAGAATATATTGGAAACACCATATATTTT. Its protein is CASSYNAEYIGNTIYF.

The V call is TRBV19, the J call TRBJ1-4; unclear D gene. This CDR3 is built from 14 residues. V dropped 7 bases and J dropped 3 bases, with 12 bases sitting between them. Germline-derived CDR1 and CDR2 are LNHDA and SQIVND (reference sequence). The DNA for the CDR3 is TGTGCCAGTACAGCCGACTCGTCTAATGAAAAACTGTTTTTT. Translation gives CASTADSSNEKLFF.